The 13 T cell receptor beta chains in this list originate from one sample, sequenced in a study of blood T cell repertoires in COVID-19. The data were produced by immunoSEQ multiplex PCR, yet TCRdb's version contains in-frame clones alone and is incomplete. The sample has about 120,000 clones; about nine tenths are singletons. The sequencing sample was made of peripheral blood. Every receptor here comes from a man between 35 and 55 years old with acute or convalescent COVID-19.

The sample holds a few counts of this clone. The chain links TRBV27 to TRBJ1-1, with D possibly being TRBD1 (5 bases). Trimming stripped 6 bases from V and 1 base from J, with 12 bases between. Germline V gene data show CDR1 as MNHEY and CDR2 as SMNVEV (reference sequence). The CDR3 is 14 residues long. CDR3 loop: CASRPDRPNTEAFF. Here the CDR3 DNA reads TGTGCCAGCAGACCCGACAGACCGAACACTGAAGCTTTCTTT.

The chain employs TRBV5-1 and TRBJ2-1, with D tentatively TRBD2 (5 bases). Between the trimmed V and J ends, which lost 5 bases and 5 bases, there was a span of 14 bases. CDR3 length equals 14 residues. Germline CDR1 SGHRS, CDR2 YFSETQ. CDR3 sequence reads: CASSPTPGNNEQFF. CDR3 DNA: TGCGCCAGCAGTCCCACTCCGGGGAACAATGAGCAGTTCTTC. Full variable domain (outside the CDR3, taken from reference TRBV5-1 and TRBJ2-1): KAGVTQTPRYLIKTRGQQVTLSCSPISGHRSVSWYQQTPGQGLQFLFEYFSETQRNKGNFPGRFSGRQFSNSRSEMNVSTLELGDSALYLCASSPTPGNNEQFFGPGTRLTVL.

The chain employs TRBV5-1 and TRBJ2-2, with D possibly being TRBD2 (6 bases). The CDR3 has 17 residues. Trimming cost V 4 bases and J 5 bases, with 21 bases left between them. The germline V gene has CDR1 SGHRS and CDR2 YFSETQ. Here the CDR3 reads CASSHKRLVDTTGELFF. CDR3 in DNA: TGCGCCAGCAGCCATAAACGACTAGTGGATACTACCGGGGAGCTGTTTTTT. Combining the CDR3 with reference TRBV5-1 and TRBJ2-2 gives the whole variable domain KAGVTQTPRYLIKTRGQQVTLSCSPISGHRSVSWYQQTPGQGLQFLFEYFSETQRNKGNFPGRFSGRQFSNSRSEMNVSTLELGDSALYLCASSHKRLVDTTGELFFGEGSRLTVL.

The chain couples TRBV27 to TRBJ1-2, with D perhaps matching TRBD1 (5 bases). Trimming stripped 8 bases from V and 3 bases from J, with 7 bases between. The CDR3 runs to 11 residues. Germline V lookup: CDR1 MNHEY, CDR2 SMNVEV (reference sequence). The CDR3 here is CASRDYYGYTF. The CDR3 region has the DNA TGTGCCAGCCGGGACTACTATGGCTACACCTTC.

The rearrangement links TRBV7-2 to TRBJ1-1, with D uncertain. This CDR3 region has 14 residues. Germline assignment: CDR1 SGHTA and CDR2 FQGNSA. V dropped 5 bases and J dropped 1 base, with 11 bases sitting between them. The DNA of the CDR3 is TGTGCCAGCAGCAAGAGCAATTCGAACACTGAAGCTTTCTTT. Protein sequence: CASSKSNSNTEAFF.

The CDR3 loop is CASSPGQGATGYTF. DNA of the CDR3: TGTGCCAGTAGTCCGGGACAGGGGGCTACGGGCTACACCTTC. The chain uses TRBV19 and TRBJ1-2; TRBD1 agrees at 12 bases. This CDR3 contains 14 residues. Germline CDR1 and CDR2: LNHDA and SQIVND (reference sequence). J was trimmed by 8 bases and V by 5 bases; bases with no gene match: 6.

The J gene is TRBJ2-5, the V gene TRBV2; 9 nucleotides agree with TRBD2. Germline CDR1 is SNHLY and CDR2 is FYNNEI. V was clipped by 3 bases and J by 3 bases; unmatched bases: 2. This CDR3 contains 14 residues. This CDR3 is CASSEAGGEETQYF. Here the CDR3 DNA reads TGTGCCAGCAGTGAGGCGGGGGGGGAAGAGACCCAGTACTTC.

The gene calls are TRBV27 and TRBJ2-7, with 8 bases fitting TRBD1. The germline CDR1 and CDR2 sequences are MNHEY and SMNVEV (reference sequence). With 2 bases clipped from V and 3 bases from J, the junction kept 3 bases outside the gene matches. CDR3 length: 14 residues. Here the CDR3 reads CASSLRQGRYEQYF. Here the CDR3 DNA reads TGTGCCAGCAGTTTAAGACAGGGGCGCTACGAGCAGTACTTC.

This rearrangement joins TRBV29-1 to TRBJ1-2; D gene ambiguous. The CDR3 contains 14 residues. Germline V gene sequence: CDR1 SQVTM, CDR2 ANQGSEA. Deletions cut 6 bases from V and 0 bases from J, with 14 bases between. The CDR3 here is CSVGDNFSNYGYTF. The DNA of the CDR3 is TGCAGCGTGGGAGACAACTTCTCTAACTATGGCTACACCTTC. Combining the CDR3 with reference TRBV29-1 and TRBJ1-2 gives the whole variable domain SAVISQKPSRDICQRGTSLTIQCQVDSQVTMMFWYRQQPGQSLTLIATANQGSEATYESGFVIDKFPISRPNLTFSTLTVSNMSPEDSSIYLCSVGDNFSNYGYTFGSGTRLTVV.

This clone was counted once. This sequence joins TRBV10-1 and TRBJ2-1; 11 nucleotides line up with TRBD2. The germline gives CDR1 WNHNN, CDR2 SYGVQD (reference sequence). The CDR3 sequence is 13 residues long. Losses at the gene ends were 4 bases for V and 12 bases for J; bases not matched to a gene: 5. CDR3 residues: CASSVGLAGGQFF. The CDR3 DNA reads TGCGCCAGCAGTGTAGGGCTAGCGGGAGGGCAGTTCTTC.

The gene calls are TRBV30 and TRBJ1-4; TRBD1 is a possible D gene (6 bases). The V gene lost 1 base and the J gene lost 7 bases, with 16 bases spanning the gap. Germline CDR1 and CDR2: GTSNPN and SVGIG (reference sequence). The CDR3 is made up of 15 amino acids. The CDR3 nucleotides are TGTGCCTGGAGTGACAACAGGGAGATTAGTGAAAAACTGTTTTTT. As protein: CAWSDNREISEKLFF.

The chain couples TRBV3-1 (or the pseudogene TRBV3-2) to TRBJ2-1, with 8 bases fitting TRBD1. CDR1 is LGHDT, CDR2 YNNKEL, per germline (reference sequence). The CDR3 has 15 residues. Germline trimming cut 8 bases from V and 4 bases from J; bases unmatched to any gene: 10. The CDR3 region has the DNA TGTGCCAGCTGCCCAGGGGGCAGAGGATACAATGAGCAGTTCTTC. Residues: CASCPGGRGYNEQFF.

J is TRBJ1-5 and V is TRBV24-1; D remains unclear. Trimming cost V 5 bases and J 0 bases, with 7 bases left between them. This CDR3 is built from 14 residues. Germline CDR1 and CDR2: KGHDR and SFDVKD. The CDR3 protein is CATSVGNSNQPQHF. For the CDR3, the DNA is TGTGCCACCAGTGTGGGCAATAGCAATCAGCCCCAGCATTTT.